The following is a T cell receptor beta chain sequence with its context. TEMRA cells were FACS-enriched, while CD8+ and CD4+ T cells were negatively isolated. The data derive from a study of CD8 T cells in Susac syndrome. Study-wide context: Patients with Susac syndrome were therapy-naive, treated with corticosteroids, or treated with intravenous immunoglobulin alone when blood was collected.

When the RNA was reverse transcribed, random hexamers were used with an input of roughly 0.45 to 1 ug. An immunoSEQ multiplex PCR generated amplified TCR beta CDR3 products spanning 54 Vbeta and 13 Jbeta. TCRdb re-called the immunoSEQ multiplex PCR reads with MiXCR, one entry per CDR3 protein. The sample contains some 210,000 distinct CDR3 sequences, 94% of which appear only once. The CDR3 has 15 residues. Trimming stripped 3 bases from V and 5 bases from J, with 19 bases between. Germline CDR1 is DFQATT and CDR2 is SNEGSKA (reference sequence). The rearrangement links TRBV20-1 to TRBJ1-2; D is possibly TRBD1 (5 bases). Sequenced: CD4+ T cells from PBMCs. The receptor's source is a human donor with Susac syndrome. The CDR3 protein is CSASRDAGSLYGYTF. CDR3 nucleotide sequence: TGCAGTGCTAGTAGGGACGCAGGATCTTTATATGGCTACACCTTC.